Here is one TCR beta chain with its context. The data originate from a study of radiotherapy plus CTLA-4 blockade in lung cancer. Assay used: immunoSEQ multiplex PCR; TCRdb lists only in-frame clones, some missing. The sample contains about 73,000 clones, around 87% of which appear only once. The CDR3 has 14 amino acids. V shed 1 base and J shed 2 bases, with 6 bases lying between them. CDR1 is SGHTA, CDR2 FQGNSA, per germline. This chain joins TRBV7-2 and TRBJ2-1; a possible D gene is TRBD1 (6 bases). The TCR sequence derives from a human donor with non-small cell lung cancer that progressed on radiotherapy plus ipilimumab. The sample was peripheral blood, taken from a patient treated with radiotherapy plus ipilimumab. CDR3 bases: TGTGCCAGCAGCTTAGACAGGGCCTACAATGAGCAGTTCTTC. Protein: CASSLDRAYNEQFF.